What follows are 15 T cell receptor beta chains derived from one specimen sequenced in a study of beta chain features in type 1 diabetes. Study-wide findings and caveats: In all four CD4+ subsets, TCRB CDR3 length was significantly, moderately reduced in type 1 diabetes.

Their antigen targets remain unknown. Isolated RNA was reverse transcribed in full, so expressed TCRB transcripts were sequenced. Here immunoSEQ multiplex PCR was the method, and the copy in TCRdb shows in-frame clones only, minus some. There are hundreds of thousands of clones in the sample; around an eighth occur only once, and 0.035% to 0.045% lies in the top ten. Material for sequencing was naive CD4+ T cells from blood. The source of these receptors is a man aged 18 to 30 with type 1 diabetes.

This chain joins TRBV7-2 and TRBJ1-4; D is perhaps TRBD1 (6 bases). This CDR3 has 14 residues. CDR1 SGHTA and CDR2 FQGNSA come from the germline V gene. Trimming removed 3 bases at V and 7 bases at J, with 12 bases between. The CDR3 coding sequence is TGTGCCAGCAGCTTTCAGGGAGGGGGTGAAAAACTGTTTTTT. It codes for CASSFQGGGEKLFF.

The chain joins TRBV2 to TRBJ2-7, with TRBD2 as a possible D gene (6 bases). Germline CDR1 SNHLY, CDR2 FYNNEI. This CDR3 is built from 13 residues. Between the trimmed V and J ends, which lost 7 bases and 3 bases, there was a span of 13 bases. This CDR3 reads CASMVGGSYEQYF. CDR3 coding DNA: TGTGCCAGCATGGTCGGGGGAAGCTACGAGCAGTACTTC.

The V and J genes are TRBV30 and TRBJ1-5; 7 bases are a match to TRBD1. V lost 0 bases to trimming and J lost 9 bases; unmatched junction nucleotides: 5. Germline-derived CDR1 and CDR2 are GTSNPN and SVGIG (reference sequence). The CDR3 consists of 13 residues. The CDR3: CAWSVGGVPPQHF. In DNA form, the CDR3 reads TGTGCCTGGAGTGTAGGGGGCGTCCCGCCCCAGCATTTT.

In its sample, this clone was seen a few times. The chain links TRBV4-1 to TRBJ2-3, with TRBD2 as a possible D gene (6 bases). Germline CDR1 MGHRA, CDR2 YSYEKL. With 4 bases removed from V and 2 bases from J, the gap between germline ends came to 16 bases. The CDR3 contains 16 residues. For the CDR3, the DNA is TGCGCCAGCAGCCCCCTGCCGGGACTTCCCACAGATACGCAGTATTTT. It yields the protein CASSPLPGLPTDTQYF.

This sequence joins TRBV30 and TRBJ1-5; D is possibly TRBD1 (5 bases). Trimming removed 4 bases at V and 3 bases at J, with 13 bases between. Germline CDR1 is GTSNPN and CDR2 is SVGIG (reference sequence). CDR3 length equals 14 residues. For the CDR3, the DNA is TGTGCCTGGACGCCTGGGGGGGACAATCAGCCCCAGCATTTT. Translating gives CAWTPGGDNQPQHF. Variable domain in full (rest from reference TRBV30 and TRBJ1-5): SQTIHQWPATLVQPVGSPLSLECTVEGTSNPNLYWYRQAAGRGLQLLFYSVGIGQISSEVPQNLSASRPQDRQFILSSKKLLLSDSGFYLCAWTPGGDNQPQHFGDGTRLSIL.

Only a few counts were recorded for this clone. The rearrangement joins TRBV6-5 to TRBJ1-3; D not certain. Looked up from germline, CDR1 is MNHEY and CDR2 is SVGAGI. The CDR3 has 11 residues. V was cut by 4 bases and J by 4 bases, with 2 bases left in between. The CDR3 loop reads CASSFGNTIYF. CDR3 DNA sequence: TGTGCCAGCAGTTTCGGAAACACCATATATTTT.

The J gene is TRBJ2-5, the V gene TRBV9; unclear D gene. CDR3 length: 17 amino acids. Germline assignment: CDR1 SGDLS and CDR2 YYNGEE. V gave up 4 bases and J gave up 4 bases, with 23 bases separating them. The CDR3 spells CASSSGPFGTQGETQYF. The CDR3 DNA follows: TGTGCCAGCAGCTCTGGGCCCTTCGGAACTCAAGGAGAGACCCAGTACTTC.

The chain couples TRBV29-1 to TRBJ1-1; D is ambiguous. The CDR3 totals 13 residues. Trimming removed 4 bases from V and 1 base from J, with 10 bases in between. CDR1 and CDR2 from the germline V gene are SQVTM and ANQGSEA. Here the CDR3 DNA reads TGCAGCGTTGTAGTACCGTCGAACACTGAAGCTTTCTTT. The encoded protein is CSVVVPSNTEAFF.

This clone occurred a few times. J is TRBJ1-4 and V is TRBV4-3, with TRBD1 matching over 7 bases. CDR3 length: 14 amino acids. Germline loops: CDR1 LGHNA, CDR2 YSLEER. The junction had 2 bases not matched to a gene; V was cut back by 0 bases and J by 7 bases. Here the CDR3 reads CASSQDPGGEKLFF. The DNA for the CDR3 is TGCGCCAGCAGCCAAGATCCAGGGGGTGAAAAACTGTTTTTT.

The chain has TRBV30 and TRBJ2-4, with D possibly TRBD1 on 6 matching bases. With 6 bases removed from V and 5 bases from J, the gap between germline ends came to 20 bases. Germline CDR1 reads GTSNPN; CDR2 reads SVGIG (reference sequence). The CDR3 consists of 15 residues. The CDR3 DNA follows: TGTGCCTGCCCAAAGTGGGGGCAAGGGGAAAACATTCAGTACTTC. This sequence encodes CACPKWGQGENIQYF.

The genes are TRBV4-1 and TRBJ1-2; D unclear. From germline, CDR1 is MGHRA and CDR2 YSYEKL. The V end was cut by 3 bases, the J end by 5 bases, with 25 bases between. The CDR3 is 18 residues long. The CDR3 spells CASSQVGRSKATFYGYTF. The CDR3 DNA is TGCGCCAGCAGCCAGGTCGGACGGAGTAAAGCCACTTTTTATGGCTACACCTTC.

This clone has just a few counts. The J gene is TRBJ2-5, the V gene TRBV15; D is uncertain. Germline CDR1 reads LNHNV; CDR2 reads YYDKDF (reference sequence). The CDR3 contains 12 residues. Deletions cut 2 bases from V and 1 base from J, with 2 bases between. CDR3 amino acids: CATSRLQETQYF. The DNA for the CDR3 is TGTGCCACCAGCAGACTCCAAGAGACCCAGTACTTC.

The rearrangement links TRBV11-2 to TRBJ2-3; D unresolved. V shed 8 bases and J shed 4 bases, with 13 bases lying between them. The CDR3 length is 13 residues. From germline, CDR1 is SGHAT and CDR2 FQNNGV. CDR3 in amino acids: CASRREAPDTQYF. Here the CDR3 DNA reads TGTGCCAGCCGTCGTGAGGCCCCAGATACGCAGTATTTT.

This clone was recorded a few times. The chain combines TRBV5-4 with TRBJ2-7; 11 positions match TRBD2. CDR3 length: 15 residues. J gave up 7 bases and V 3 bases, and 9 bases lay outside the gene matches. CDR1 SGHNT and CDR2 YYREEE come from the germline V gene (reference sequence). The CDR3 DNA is TGTGCCAGCAGCTCGCCGGGACTAGCGGCGGGGGAGCAGTACTTC. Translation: CASSSPGLAAGEQYF. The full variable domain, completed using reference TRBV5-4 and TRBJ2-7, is ETGVTQSPTHLIKTRGQQVTLRCSSQSGHNTVSWYQQALGQGPQFIFQYYREEENGRGNFPPRFSGLQFPNYSSELNVNALELDDSALYLCASSSPGLAAGEQYFGPGTRLTVT.

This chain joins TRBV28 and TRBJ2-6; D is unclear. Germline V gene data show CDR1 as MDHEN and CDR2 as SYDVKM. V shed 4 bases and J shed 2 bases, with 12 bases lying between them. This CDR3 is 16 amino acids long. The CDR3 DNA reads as TGTGCCAGCAGTTCGACCCGATGGGCTGGGGCCAACGTCCTGACTTTC. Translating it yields CASSSTRWAGANVLTF.